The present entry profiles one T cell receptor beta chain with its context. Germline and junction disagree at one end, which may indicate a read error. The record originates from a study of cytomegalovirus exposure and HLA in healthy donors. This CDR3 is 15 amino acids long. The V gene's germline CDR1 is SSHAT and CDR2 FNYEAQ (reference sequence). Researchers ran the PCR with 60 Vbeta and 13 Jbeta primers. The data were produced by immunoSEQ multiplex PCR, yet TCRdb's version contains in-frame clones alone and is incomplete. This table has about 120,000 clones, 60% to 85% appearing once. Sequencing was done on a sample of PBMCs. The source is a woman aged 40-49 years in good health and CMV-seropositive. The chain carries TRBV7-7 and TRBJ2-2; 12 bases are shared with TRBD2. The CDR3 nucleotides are TGTGCTAGCAGCCCTGGACTAGCGGGAACCGGGGAGCTGTTTTTT. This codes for CASSPGLAGTGELFF. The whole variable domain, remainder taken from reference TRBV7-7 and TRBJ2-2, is GAGVSQSPRYKVTKRGQDVTLRCDPISSHATLYWYQQALGQGPEFLTYFNYEAQPDKSGLPSDRFSAERPEGSISTLTIQRTEQRDSAMYRCASSPGLAGTGELFFGEGSRLTVL.